The 16 T cell receptor beta chains listed next were all sequenced from one sample in a study of blood T cells in healthy people across ages. With a J-beta primer mix and a sample-barcoded 5' primer, a second PCR ran roughly 6 to 12 cycles. From the 5' RACE reads, TCRdb called clonotypes with MiXCR, one entry per CDR3 protein. The sample lists roughly 730,000 distinct CDR3 sequences, more than 50% seen once, with approximately 24% in the top ten. The specimen was blood. These receptor sequences come from a man between 40 and 49 years old in good health.

This clonotype was recorded a few times. The CDR3 nucleotides are TGCAGTGCTAGTGGTGGGACAGGGGCTCGGGAGCAGTACTTC. This codes for CSASGGTGAREQYF. The chain is built from TRBV20-1 and TRBJ2-4; 10 bases line up with TRBD1. The germline CDR1 and CDR2 sequences are DFQATT and SNEGSKA (reference sequence). Trimming cost V 3 bases and J 13 bases; bases outside gene matches: 12. The CDR3 contains 14 residues.

This clonotype was detected a few times. This chain uses TRBV25-1 with TRBJ2-7; D perhaps matches TRBD1 (5 bases). Germline-derived CDR1 and CDR2 are MGHDK and SYGVNS. The CDR3 has 14 residues. Between the trimmed V and J ends, which lost 6 bases and 3 bases, there was a span of 15 bases. The CDR3 DNA reads as TGTGCCAGCAGGCAGACCGACAGCCTCTACGAGCAGTACTTC. Translating it yields CASRQTDSLYEQYF.

This rearrangement joins TRBV21-1 to TRBJ2-3; no DNA check was done on the table's D call, TRBD1. TRBV21-1 is noted as a pseudogene. The CDR3 loop spans 14 amino acids. The CDR3 loop reads CASSKYRGRNTQYF. DNA for the CDR3: TGTGCCAGCAGCAAATACAGGGGTAGAAATACGCAGTATTTT.

The CDR3, as DNA: TGCAGTGCTAGAGATCACACTAGAAATTCTGGCGATGAGCAGTTCTTC. The encoded protein is CSARDHTRNSGDEQFF. The rearrangement uses TRBV20-1 and TRBJ2-1, with a weak D call TRBD2 (5 bases). V lost 0 bases and J lost 8, with 20 bases in between. CDR3 length equals 16 residues. The germline V gene has CDR1 DFQATT and CDR2 SNEGSKA (reference sequence).

This clonotype was detected only a few times. The V and J genes are TRBV5-1 and TRBJ2-7, with D perhaps TRBD1 or TRBD2 (5 bases each). V gave up 4 bases and J gave up 3 bases, with 20 bases separating them. The CDR3 spans 16 residues. Germline CDR1 and CDR2: SGHRS and YFSETQ. The DNA of the CDR3 is TGCGCCAGCAGCCTAACAACGGGACGGGGACGCTACGAGCAGTACTTC. Translation: CASSLTTGRGRYEQYF.

Only a few counts were recorded for this clonotype. The chain carries TRBV27 and TRBJ2-4, with 10 bases identical to TRBD2. The germline CDR1 and CDR2 sequences are MNHEY and SMNVEV (reference sequence). Unmatched junction bases numbered 7, after V lost 4 bases and J lost 1 base. This CDR3 region has 17 residues. The CDR3 sequence: CASSSSGSPGAKNIQYF. CDR3 nucleotides: TGTGCCAGCAGTTCTAGCGGGAGCCCCGGGGCCAAAAACATTCAGTACTTC.

This clonotype was detected only a few times. This chain links TRBV7-2 with TRBJ2-4; D gene uncertain. TRBJ2-7 explains the end of the DNA better; the J call may be wrong. The length of the CDR3 is 12 residues. From germline, CDR1 is SGHTA and CDR2 FQGNSA. CDR3 DNA: TGTGCCAGCAGTCCTGACTCGGGCGAGCAGTACTTC. Residues: CASSPDSGEQYF.

This chain connects TRBV6-1 to TRBJ2-3; no definite D call. Trimming removed 5 bases at V and 7 bases at J, with 13 bases between. The germline gives CDR1 MNHNS, CDR2 SASEGT. The CDR3 has 13 amino acids. CDR3 sequence reads: CASSRMDGYTQYF. The CDR3 DNA reads TGTGCCAGCAGTCGGATGGACGGATATACGCAGTATTTT.

This sequence joins TRBV20-1 and TRBJ1-1, with a possible D match to TRBD1 (5 bases). Germline CDR1 is DFQATT and CDR2 is SNEGSKA (reference sequence). This CDR3 contains 15 residues. Trimming left V 3 bases short and J 7 bases short, with 21 bases between. The CDR3 reads CSASHDVSGTHEAFF. CDR3 DNA: TGCAGTGCTAGCCACGACGTGTCAGGGACTCATGAAGCTTTCTTT.

The V call is TRBV20-1, the J call TRBJ1-5, with 10 nucleotides matching TRBD1. The CDR3 has 17 residues. Germline V CDR1 and CDR2: DFQATT, SNEGSKA (reference sequence). The ends lost 4 bases at V and 0 bases at J; junction bases unmatched: 9. The CDR3 sequence: CSAKSATGGYSNQPQHF. In nucleotides, the CDR3 is TGCAGTGCTAAATCCGCGACAGGGGGCTATAGCAATCAGCCCCAGCATTTT.

The rearrangement links TRBV11-2 to TRBJ2-5; 7 bases line up with TRBD2. J gave up 3 bases and V 1 base, and 11 bases lay outside the gene matches. Looked up from germline, CDR1 is SGHAT and CDR2 is FQNNGV. The CDR3 consists of 17 residues. The CDR3 nucleotides read TGTGCCAGCAGCTTAGCTCGGACGGGGACTACTAAAGAGACCCAGTACTTC. This translates into CASSLARTGTTKETQYF.

V and J are TRBV29-1 and TRBJ2-2; tentatively, D is TRBD1 (6 bases). Trimming stripped 4 bases from V and 4 bases from J, with 13 bases between. This CDR3 spans 14 amino acids. CDR1 and CDR2 from the germline V gene are SQVTM and ANQGSEA. The CDR3 bases are TGCAGCGTTGCTCCCAGGGGTAGCACCGGGGAGCTGTTTTTT. This codes for CSVAPRGSTGELFF.

This clonotype appeared a few times. For the CDR3, the DNA is TGCAGCGTTCGCCGTCCCTCGGATGGCTACACCTTC. Its translation: CSVRRPSDGYTF. The chain joins TRBV29-1 to TRBJ1-2; D is ambiguous. The V end was cut by 5 bases, the J end by 6 bases, with 13 bases between. The CDR3 sequence is 12 residues long. CDR1 is SQVTM and CDR2 is ANQGSEA in the germline V gene.

This chain uses TRBV20-1 with TRBJ1-4; a weak D match, TRBD1 (5 bases). CDR3 length equals 14 residues. V lost 0 bases, J lost 8 bases, and 13 bases lay in between. Per the germline V gene, CDR1 is DFQATT and CDR2 is SNEGSKA (reference sequence). CDR3 sequence (DNA): TGCAGTGCTAGAGATTACCAGGGTAAAGAAAAACTGTTTTTT. Residues: CSARDYQGKEKLFF.

The genes are TRBV5-8 and TRBJ2-5; 9 bases align to TRBD1. Gene TRBJ2-7 matches the end of the DNA better, so the J call may be wrong. The CDR3 runs 15 residues. Per germline, CDR1 SGHTS and CDR2 YDEGEE. This CDR3 reads CASSLQGQGFYEQYF. CDR3 DNA sequence: TGTGCCAGCAGCCTGCAGGGACAGGGTTTCTACGAGCAGTACTTC.

The chain is built from TRBV3-1 and TRBJ1-1, with a possible D match to TRBD1 (6 bases). CDR3 length equals 15 residues. Germline CDR1 and CDR2: LGHDT and YNNKEL (reference sequence). V was cut by 4 bases and J by 10 bases, with 22 bases left in between. This CDR3 reads CASSLDTSRGARAFF. The DNA for the CDR3 is TGTGCCAGCAGCCTCGATACCTCCCGGGGGGCACGAGCTTTCTTT.